Here is one T cell receptor beta chain with its context. Its antigen is currently unknown. Central memory, naive, regulatory and stem cell-like memory CD4+ cells were sorted by CD45RO/CCR7/CD25/CD127/CD95/CD27. Purities in excess of 98% were seen in all sorted populations. This CDR3 is built from 16 residues. In germline, CDR1 is MNHNS, CDR2 SASEGT. Trimming cost V 5 bases and J 0 bases; bases outside gene matches: 5. The whole isolated RNA underwent reverse transcription, so sequencing captured expressed TCRB transcripts. The protocol was immunoSEQ multiplex PCR, while the TCRdb copy is restricted to in-frame clones and leaves out a portion. The table lists a few hundred thousand clones, 16% of them singletons, with approximately 0.087% in the top ten. This sample is part of a study of beta chain features in type 1 diabetes. Study-wide points: Patients' naive, central memory and regulatory TCRB repertoires appeared more alike than those of healthy donors. TCRB CDR3s from Type 1 diabetes patients were moderately but significantly shorter in all four CD4+ subsets. VDJ junctions from patients with type 1 diabetes contained fewer insertions and more deletions.

The V and J genes are TRBV6-1 and TRBJ2-7; 12 bases line up with TRBD2. This clonotype was obtained from a man aged 30 to 45 with type 1 diabetes. Sequencing was done on a sample of naive CD4+ T cells from blood. The DNA of the CDR3 is TGTGCCAGCAGTAAAGGGACTAGCGGGTTCTCCTACGAGCAGTACTTC. It encodes CASSKGTSGFSYEQYF.